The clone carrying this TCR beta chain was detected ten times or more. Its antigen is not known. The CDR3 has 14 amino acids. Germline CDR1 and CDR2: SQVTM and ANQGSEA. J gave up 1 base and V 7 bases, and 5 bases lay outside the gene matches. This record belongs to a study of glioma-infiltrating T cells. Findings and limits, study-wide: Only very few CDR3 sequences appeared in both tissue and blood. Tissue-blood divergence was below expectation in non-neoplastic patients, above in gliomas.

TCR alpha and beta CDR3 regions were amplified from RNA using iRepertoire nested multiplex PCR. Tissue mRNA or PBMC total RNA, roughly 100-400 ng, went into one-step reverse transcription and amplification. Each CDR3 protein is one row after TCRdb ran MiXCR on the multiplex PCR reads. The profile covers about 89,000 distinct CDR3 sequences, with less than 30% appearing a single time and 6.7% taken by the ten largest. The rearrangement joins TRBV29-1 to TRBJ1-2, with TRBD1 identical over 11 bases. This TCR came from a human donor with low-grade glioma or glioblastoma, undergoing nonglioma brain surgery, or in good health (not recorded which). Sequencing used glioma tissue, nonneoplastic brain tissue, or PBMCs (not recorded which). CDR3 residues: CSADRGLLNYGYTF. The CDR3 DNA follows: TGCAGCGCGGACAGGGGGCTCCTTAACTATGGCTACACCTTC. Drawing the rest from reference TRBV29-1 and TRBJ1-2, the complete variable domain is SAVISQKPSRDICQRGTSLTIQCQVDSQVTMMFWYRQQPGQSLTLIATANQGSEATYESGFVIDKFPISRPNLTFSTLTVSNMSPEDSSIYLCSADRGLLNYGYTFGSGTRLTVV.